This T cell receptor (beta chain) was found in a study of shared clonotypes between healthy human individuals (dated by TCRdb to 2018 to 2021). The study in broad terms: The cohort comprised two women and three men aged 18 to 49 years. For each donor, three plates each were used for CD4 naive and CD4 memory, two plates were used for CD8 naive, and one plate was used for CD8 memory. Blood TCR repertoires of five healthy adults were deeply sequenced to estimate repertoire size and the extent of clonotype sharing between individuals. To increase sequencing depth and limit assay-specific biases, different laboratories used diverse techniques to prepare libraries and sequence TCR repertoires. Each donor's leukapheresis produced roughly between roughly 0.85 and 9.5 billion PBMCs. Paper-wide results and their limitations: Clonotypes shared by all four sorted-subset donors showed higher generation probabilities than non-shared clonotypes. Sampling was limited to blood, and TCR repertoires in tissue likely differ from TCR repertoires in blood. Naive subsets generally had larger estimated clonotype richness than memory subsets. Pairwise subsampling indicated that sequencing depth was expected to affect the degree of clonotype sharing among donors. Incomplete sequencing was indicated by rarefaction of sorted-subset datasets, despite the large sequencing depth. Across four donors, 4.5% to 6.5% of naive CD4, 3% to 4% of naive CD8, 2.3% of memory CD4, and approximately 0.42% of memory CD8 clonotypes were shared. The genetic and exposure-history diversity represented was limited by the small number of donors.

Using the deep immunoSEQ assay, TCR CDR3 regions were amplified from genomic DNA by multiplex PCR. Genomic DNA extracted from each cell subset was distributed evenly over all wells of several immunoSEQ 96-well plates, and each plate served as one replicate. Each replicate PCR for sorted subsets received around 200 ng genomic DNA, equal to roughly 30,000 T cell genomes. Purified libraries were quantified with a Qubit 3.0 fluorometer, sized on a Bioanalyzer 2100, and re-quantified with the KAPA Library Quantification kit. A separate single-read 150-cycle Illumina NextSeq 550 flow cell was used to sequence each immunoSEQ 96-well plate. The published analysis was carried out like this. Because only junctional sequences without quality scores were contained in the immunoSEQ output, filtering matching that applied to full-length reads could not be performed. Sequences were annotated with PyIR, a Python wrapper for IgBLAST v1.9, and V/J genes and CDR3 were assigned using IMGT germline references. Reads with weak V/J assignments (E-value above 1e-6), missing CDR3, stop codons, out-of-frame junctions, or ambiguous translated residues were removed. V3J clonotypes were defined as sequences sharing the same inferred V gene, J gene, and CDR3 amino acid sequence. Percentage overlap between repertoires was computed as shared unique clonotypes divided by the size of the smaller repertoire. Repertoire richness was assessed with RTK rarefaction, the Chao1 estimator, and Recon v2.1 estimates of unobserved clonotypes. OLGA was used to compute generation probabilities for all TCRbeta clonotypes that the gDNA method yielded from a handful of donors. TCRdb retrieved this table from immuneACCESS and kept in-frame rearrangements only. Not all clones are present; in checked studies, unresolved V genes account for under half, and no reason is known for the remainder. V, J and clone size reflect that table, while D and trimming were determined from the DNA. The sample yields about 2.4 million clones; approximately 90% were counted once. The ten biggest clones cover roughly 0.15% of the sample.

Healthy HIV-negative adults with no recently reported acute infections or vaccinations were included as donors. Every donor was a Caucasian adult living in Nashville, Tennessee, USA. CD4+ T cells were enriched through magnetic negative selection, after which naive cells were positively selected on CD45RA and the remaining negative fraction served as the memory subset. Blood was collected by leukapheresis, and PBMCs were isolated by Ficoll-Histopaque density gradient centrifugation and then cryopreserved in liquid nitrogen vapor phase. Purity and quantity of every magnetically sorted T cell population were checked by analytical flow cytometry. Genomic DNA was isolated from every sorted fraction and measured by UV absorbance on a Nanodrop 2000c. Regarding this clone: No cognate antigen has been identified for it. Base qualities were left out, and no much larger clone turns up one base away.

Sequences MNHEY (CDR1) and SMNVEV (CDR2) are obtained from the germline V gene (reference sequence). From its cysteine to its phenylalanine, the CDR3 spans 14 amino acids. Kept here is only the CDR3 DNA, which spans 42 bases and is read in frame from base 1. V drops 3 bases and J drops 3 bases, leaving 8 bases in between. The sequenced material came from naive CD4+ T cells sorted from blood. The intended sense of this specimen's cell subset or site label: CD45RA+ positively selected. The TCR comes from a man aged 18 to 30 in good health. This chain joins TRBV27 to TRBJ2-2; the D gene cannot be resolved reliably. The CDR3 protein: CASSFWVDTGELFF. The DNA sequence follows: TGTGCCAGCAGTTTTTGGGTGGACACCGGGGAGCTGTTTTTT.